Included here is one TCR beta chain sequence, with context. Its specificity is not known. Time point denoted: pre-sensitization, week 0. Treatment defined: therapeutic diphenylcyclopropenone sensitization with weekly scalp DPC. Germline assignment: CDR1 DFQATT and CDR2 SNEGSKA (reference sequence). Trimming took off 4 bases at V and 5 bases at J, with 12 bases between the two ends. The CDR3 covers 13 residues. Each cDNA molecule in the library carried unique molecular identifiers. TCRdb independently ran MiXCR on the RACE reads; one entry per CDR3 protein. The data contain about 180,000 distinct CDR3 sequences, under 35% of them singletons. The sample belongs to a study of human T cells and chemical hapten exposure. Study conclusions and caveats: The number of TCRs above 1 in 1000 frequency did not change after DPC sensitization.

Here the sequenced sample was whole blood, taken in connection with sensitization to the hapten diphenylcyclopropenone (DPC). The chain employs TRBV20-1 and TRBJ2-1, with unresolved D. This receptor was identified in a woman in her 30s with alopecia areata. Some clones in this sample may be carry-over from other donors' samples. The DNA for the CDR3 is TGCAGTGCTAAGAGTGGTCGAAACAATGAGCAGTTCTTC. This gives the protein CSAKSGRNNEQFF.